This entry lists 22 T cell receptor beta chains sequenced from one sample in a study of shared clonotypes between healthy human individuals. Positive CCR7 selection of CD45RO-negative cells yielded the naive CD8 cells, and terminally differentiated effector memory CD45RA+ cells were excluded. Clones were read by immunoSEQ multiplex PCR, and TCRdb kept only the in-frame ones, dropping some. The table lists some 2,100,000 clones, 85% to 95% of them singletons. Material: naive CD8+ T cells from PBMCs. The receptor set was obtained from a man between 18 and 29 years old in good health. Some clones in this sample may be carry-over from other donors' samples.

CDR3: CSGKTGNYGYTF. In nucleotides, the CDR3 is TGCAGTGGGAAAACAGGGAACTATGGCTACACCTTC. The V gene is TRBV29-1, the J gene TRBJ1-2; TRBD1 might be the D (6 bases). From germline, CDR1 is SQVTM and CDR2 ANQGSEA. There are 12 residues in the CDR3. Combining the CDR3 with reference TRBV29-1 and TRBJ1-2 gives the whole variable domain SAVISQKPSRDICQRGTSLTIQCQVDSQVTMMFWYRQQPGQSLTLIATANQGSEATYESGFVIDKFPISRPNLTFSTLTVSNMSPEDSSIYLCSGKTGNYGYTFGSGTRLTVV.

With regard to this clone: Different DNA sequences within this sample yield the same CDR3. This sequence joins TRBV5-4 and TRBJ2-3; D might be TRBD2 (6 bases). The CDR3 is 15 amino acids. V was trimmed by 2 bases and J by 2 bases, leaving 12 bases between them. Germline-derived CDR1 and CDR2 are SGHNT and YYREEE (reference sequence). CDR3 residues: CASSLKREITDTQYF. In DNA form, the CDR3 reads TGTGCCAGCAGCTTAAAACGGGAGATCACAGATACGCAGTATTTT.

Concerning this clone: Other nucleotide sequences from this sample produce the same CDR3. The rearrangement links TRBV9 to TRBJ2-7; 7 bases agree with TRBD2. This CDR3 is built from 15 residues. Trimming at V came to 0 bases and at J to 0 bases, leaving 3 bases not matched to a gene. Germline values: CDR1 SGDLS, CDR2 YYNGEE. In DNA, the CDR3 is TGTGCCAGCAGCGTAGGTGGGAGGGACTCCTACGAGCAGTACTTC. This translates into CASSVGGRDSYEQYF.

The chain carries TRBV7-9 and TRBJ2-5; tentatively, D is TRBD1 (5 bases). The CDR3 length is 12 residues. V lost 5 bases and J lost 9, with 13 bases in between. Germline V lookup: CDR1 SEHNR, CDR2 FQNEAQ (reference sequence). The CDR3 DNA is TGTGCCAGCAGCGTTAGCCAAGGGGCCCAGTACTTC. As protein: CASSVSQGAQYF.

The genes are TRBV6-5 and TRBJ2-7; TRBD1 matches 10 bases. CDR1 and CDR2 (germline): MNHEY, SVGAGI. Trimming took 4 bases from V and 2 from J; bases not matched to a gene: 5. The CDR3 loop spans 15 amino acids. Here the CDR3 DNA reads TGTGCCAGCAGTTTTCAGGACAGGGGGGCCTACGAGCAGTACTTC. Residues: CASSFQDRGAYEQYF.

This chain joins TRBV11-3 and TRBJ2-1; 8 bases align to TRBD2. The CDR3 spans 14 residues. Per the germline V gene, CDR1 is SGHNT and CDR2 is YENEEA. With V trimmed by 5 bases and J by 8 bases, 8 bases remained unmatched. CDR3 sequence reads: CASSPRGGRDEQFF. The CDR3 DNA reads TGTGCCAGCAGCCCCCGGGGGGGGCGGGATGAGCAGTTCTTC.

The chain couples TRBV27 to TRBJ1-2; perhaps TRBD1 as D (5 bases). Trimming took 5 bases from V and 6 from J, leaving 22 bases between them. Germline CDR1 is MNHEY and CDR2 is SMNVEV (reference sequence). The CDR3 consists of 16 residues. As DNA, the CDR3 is TGTGCCAGCAGTGAGGCCTTCGGGGGATCCTCGGATGGCTACACCTTC. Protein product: CASSEAFGGSSDGYTF.

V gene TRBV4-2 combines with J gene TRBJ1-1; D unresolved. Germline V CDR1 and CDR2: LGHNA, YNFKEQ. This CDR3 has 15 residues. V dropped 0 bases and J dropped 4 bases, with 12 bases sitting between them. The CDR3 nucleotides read TGTGCCAGCAGCCAAGAAGCCCAGTGGAGCACTGAAGCTTTCTTT. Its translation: CASSQEAQWSTEAFF.

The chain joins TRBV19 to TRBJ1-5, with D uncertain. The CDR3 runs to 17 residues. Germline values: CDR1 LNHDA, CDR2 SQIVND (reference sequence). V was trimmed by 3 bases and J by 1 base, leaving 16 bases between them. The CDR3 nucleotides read TGTGCCAGTAGTATTTCAGCAGTAGGAATAAGCAATCAGCCCCAGCATTTT. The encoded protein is CASSISAVGISNQPQHF. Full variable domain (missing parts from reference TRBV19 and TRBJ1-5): DGGITQSPKYLFRKEGQNVTLSCEQNLNHDAMYWYRQDPGQGLRLIYYSQIVNDFQKGDIAEGYSVSREKKESFPLTVTSAQKNPTAFYLCASSISAVGISNQPQHFGDGTRLSIL.

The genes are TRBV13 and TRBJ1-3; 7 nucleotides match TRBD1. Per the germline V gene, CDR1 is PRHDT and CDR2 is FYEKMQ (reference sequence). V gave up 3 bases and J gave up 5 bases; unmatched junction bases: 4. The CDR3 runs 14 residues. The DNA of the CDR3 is TGTGCCAGCAGCTTGCGGGGACAGCGAAACACCATATATTTT. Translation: CASSLRGQRNTIYF.

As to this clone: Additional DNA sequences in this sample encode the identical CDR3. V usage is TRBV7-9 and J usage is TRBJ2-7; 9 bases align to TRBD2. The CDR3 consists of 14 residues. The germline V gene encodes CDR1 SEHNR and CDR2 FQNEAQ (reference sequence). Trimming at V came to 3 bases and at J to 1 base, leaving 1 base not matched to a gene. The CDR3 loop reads CASSFAGGSYEQYF. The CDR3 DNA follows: TGTGCCAGCAGCTTTGCGGGAGGGTCCTACGAGCAGTACTTC.

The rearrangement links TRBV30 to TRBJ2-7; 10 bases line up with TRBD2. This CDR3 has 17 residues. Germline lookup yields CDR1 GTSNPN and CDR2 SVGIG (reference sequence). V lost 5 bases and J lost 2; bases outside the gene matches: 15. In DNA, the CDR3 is TGTGCCTGGTACCGACTAGCGGGCTCCCTCCCCACCTACGAGCAGTACTTC. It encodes CAWYRLAGSLPTYEQYF.

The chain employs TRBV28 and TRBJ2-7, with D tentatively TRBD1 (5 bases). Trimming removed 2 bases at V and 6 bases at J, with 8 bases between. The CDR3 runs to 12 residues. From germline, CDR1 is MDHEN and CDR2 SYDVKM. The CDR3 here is CASSLRTFEQYF. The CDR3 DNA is TGTGCCAGCAGTTTACGGACATTCGAGCAGTACTTC.

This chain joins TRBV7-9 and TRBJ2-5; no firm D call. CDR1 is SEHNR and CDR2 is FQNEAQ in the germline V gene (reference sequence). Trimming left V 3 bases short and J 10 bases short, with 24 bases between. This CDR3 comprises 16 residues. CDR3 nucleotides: TGTGCCAGCAGCTTTTCAGGATCCCTTTCCAGAGATTGCCAGTACTTC. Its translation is CASSFSGSLSRDCQYF.

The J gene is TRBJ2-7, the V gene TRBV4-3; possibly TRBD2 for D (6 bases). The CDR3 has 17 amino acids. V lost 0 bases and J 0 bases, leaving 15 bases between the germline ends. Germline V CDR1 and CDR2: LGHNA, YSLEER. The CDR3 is CASSQEGMRDSSYEQYF. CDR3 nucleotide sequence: TGCGCCAGCAGCCAAGAGGGGATGCGGGATAGCTCCTACGAGCAGTACTTC.

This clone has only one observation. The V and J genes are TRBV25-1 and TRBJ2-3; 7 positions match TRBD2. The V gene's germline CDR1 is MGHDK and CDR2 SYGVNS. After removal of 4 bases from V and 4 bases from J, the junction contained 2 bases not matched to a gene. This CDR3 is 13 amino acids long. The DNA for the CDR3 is TGTGCCAGCAGTGGCGGGAGAGCAGATACGCAGTATTTT. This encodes CASSGGRADTQYF.

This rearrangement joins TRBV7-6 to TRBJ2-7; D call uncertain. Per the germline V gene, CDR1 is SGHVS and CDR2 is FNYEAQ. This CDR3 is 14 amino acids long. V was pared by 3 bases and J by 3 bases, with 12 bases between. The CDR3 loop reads CASSFGERLYEQYF. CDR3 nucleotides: TGTGCCAGCAGCTTTGGCGAGCGTCTCTACGAGCAGTACTTC.

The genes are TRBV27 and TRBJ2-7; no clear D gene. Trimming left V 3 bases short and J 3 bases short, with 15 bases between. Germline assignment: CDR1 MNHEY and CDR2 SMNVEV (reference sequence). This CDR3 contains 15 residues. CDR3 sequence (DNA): TGTGCCAGCAGTTTGTCAACGGCCCCCGACTACGAGCAGTACTTC. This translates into CASSLSTAPDYEQYF.

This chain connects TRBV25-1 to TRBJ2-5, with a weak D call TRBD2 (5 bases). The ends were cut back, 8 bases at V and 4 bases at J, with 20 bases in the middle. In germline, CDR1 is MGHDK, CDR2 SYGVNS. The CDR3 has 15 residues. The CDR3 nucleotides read TGTGCCAGCGGCAATCCGAGGGCGACCCGAGAGACCCAGTACTTC. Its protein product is CASGNPRATRETQYF.

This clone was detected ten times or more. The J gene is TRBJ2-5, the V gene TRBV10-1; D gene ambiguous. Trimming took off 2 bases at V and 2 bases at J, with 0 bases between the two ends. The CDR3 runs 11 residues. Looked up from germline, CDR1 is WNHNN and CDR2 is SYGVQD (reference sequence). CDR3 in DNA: TGCGCCAGCAGTGAGCAAGAGACCCAGTACTTC. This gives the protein CASSEQETQYF.

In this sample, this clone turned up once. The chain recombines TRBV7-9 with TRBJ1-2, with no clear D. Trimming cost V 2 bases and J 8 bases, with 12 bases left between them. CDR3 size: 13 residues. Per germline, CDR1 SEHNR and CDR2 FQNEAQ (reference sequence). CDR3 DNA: TGTGCCAGCAGCTTATTGGAGAGAGAAGGCTACACCTTC. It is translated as CASSLLEREGYTF.

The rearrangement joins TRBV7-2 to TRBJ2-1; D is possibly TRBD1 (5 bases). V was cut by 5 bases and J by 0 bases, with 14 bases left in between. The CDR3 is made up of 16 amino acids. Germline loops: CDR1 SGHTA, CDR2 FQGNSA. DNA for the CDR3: TGTGCCAGCAGCAGCCAGGGTGCCATCTCCTACAATGAGCAGTTCTTC. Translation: CASSSQGAISYNEQFF.